This T cell receptor beta chain derives from a study of T-cell reconstitution after alpha-beta-depleted transplantation in children. There are many counts of this clonotype. Germline CDR1 is SGHAT and CDR2 is FQNNGV. The CDR3 is made up of 18 amino acids. V shed 5 bases, J shed 3 bases, and the junction held 16 bases outside the gene matches. Preparing the TCRbeta library involved the use of unique molecular identifiers. MiXCR, applied by TCRdb to the PCR reads, yields one record per CDR3 protein. Among hundreds of thousands of distinct CDR3 sequences, about 12% were seen once, and the ten largest hold about 2.4%.

This chain links TRBV11-2 with TRBJ1-3; 7 bases are a match to TRBD1. The sequence came from a human donor who donated a stem cell graft to a child with acute lymphoblastic leukemia. Sequenced material: PBMCs from the stem cell graft donor, taken from the stem cell graft. The CDR3 DNA follows: TGTGCCAGCAGCCACCTCCCCGGGCAGGGGGTGAATGGAAACACCATATATTTT. Amino acid sequence: CASSHLPGQGVNGNTIYF.